This T cell receptor (beta chain) was captured in a study of early T cells in non-severe SARS-CoV-2 infection. Across the whole study: Chains stayed unpaired after sequencing of bulk RNA from unsorted whole blood.

The germline CDR1 and CDR2 sequences are GTSNPN and SVGIG (reference sequence). The CDR3 runs to 13 residues. Losses at the gene ends were 1 base for V and 2 bases for J; bases not matched to a gene: 1. The table lists this clonotype with a few counts. Molecules of cDNA were individually given unique molecular identifiers that were attached to them. A single record per CDR3 protein comes from TCRdb applying MiXCR to the 5' RACE reads. This table has 55,000 to 70,000 distinct CDR3 sequences, roughly 4.9% appearing once. This receptor was taken from an adult who was a healthcare worker with PCR-confirmed SARS-CoV-2 infection or an uninfected control (not recorded which). The donor label of this sample is uncertain. This chain joins TRBV30 and TRBJ1-2; 7 positions agree with TRBD1. Sequenced here: whole blood, sampled at baseline. The CDR3 loop reads CAWSAGQNYGYTF. The CDR3, as DNA: TGTGCCTGGAGTGCGGGACAGAACTATGGCTACACCTTC. Variable domain in full (rest from reference TRBV30 and TRBJ1-2): SQTIHQWPATLVQPVGSPLSLECTVEGTSNPNLYWYRQAAGRGLQLLFYSVGIGQISSEVPQNLSASRPQDRQFILSSKKLLLSDSGFYLCAWSAGQNYGYTFGSGTRLTVV.